This TCR beta chain was obtained from a study of regulatory T cells in long-lasting Graves disease. The wider study: Less than 3 months of antithyroid drugs had been taken by newly diagnosed Graves' patients.

Whole-study results and caveats: New patients shared fewer public clonotypes (about 1,000) than persistent patients did (roughly 2,600).

CDR3-region Arm-PCR and iRepertoire HTBI primers produced the TCR beta libraries. TCRdb used MiXCR to reprocess the multiplex PCR reads, holding one entry per CDR3 protein. The sample lists 350,000 to 450,000 distinct CDR3 sequences; roughly 10% were seen once. This CDR3 has 14 residues. The V and J ends lost 4 bases and 10 bases, in that order; junction bases with no gene match: 6. Germline loops: CDR1 LGHDT, CDR2 YNNKEL (reference sequence). Documented time point: newly diagnosed GD, antithyroid drugs for less than 3 months. From PBMCs, RNA was extracted and then used to make the TCR library. This clonotype was seen ten or more times. As yet, its antigen is unknown. The same sample was also used in a study of T cells in Graves' hyperthyroidism and ophthalmopathy.

Sample: peripheral blood mononuclear cells (PBMCs), taken at new diagnosis, from a patient treated with antithyroid drugs. The rearrangement links TRBV3-1 to TRBJ1-6; 8 nucleotides line up with TRBD1. The source is a young woman with Graves disease. CDR3 bases: TGTGCCAGCAGCCCTCCCCGACAGGGGTCACCCCTCCACTTT. This translates into CASSPPRQGSPLHF.